Each of the 16 T cell receptor beta chains below was sequenced from the same sample in a study of technical replicates of blood from four donors. The table came from immunoSEQ multiplex PCR; TCRdb's copy has only in-frame clones and leaves some out. The repertoire holds around 64,000 clones, with 93% as singletons. Sample: PBMCs. The source of these receptors is a human donor in good health. Some clones in this sample may be carry-over from other donors' samples.

The rearrangement joins TRBV5-4 to TRBJ2-1, with 11 bases aligning to TRBD2. Germline V lookup: CDR1 SGHNT, CDR2 YYREEE (reference sequence). V dropped 0 bases and J dropped 2; count of bases not matched to a gene: 7. CDR3 length equals 18 residues. The CDR3 region has the DNA TGTGCCAGCAGCTTGGGACTAGCGGGACCAGAACCCTACAATGAGCAGTTCTTC. Protein sequence: CASSLGLAGPEPYNEQFF.

The chain's CDR3 is CASSRGSGQPQHF. CDR3 nucleotides: TGTGCCAGCAGTAGGGGATCGGGTCAGCCCCAGCATTTT. The chain has TRBV6-6 and TRBJ1-5, with a possible D match to TRBD1 (5 bases). This CDR3 region has 13 residues. CDR1 and CDR2 (germline): MNHNY, SVGAGI (reference sequence). Trimming stripped 5 bases from V and 6 bases from J, with 11 bases between.

V and J are TRBV5-6 and TRBJ2-3; 9 bases fit TRBD2. V trimming: 0 bases; J trimming: 3 bases; junction bases outside the gene matches: 5. The CDR3 totals 16 residues. Per germline, CDR1 SGHDT and CDR2 YYEEEE. CDR3 in DNA: TGTGCCAGCAGCTTGGTGCTAGCGGGATCGACAGATACGCAGTATTTT. Translated: CASSLVLAGSTDTQYF.

The CDR3 region has the DNA TGTGCCAGCAGCTTAGAGGGGGGGTACCAGCCCCAGCATTTT. Amino acids: CASSLEGGYQPQHF. The chain recombines TRBV7-2 with TRBJ1-5; D possibly corresponds to TRBD1 (6 bases). Germline V gene data show CDR1 as SGHTA and CDR2 as FQGNSA. This CDR3 spans 14 amino acids. Trimming took 1 base from V and 7 from J, leaving 11 bases between them.

The chain recombines TRBV27 with TRBJ2-3; the D is unclear. Germline loops: CDR1 MNHEY, CDR2 SMNVEV (reference sequence). The CDR3 is 15 residues long. Trimming shortened V by 6 bases and J by 1 base, and 14 bases separated the two germline ends. The CDR3 sequence is CASRATRSGTDTQYF. CDR3 in DNA: TGTGCCAGCAGGGCTACGAGAAGCGGCACAGATACGCAGTATTTT.

The rearrangement uses TRBV12-5 and TRBJ2-1; 9 bases are shared with TRBD2. CDR3 length equals 17 residues. Germline V lookup: CDR1 LGHNT, CDR2 FRNRAP. The V and J ends lost 2 bases and 4 bases, in that order; junction bases with no gene match: 9. CDR3 protein: CASGLRVAGARYNEQFF. CDR3 bases: TGTGCTAGTGGTTTGCGGGTAGCGGGAGCAAGATACAATGAGCAGTTCTTC.

This clone was detected many times. The gene calls are TRBV7-3 and TRBJ2-5, with 11 bases identical to TRBD2. Germline V gives CDR1 SGHTA, CDR2 FQGTGA. This CDR3 is 17 amino acids long. V shed 5 bases and J 5 bases; nucleotides not matched to a gene: 13. CDR3 amino acids: CASSPRVAGGVRETQYF. CDR3 nucleotides: TGTGCCAGCAGCCCGCGGGTAGCGGGAGGGGTTAGGGAGACCCAGTACTTC.

For the CDR3, the DNA is TGTGCCAGCAGCTTTTTAGGACAGGGGGCCTCAGATACGCAGTATTTT. The encoded protein is CASSFLGQGASDTQYF. V usage is TRBV7-2 and J usage is TRBJ2-3, with 11 bases that match TRBD1. CDR1 is SGHTA and CDR2 is FQGNSA in the germline V gene. V gave up 3 bases and J gave up 4 bases; unmatched junction bases: 6. This CDR3 comprises 16 residues.

CDR3 amino acids: CASSLGEYEQYF. DNA for the CDR3: TGCGCCAGCAGCTTGGGAGAATACGAGCAGTACTTC. The chain links TRBV5-1 to TRBJ2-7; D ambiguous. The germline V and J ends were trimmed by 0 bases and 4 bases, with 5 bases remaining between them. The CDR3 loop spans 12 amino acids. The germline V gene encodes CDR1 SGHRS and CDR2 YFSETQ. The variable domain in full, with the rest retrieved from reference TRBV5-1 and TRBJ2-7, is KAGVTQTPRYLIKTRGQQVTLSCSPISGHRSVSWYQQTPGQGLQFLFEYFSETQRNKGNFPGRFSGRQFSNSRSEMNVSTLELGDSALYLCASSLGEYEQYFGPGTRLTVT.

The chain employs TRBV4-3 and TRBJ2-3; a weak D match, TRBD2 (5 bases). The germline V gene encodes CDR1 LGHNA and CDR2 YSLEER. Trimming removed 0 bases from V and 8 bases from J, with 12 bases in between. The CDR3 sequence is 14 residues long. The CDR3 DNA follows: TGCGCCAGCAGCCAAGATAGGTTCCGGGGTACGCAGTATTTT. Its translation: CASSQDRFRGTQYF.

The gene calls are TRBV4-1 and TRBJ1-3, with D uncertain. The CDR3 runs 16 residues. Germline CDR1 and CDR2: MGHRA and YSYEKL. V was clipped by 0 bases and J by 2 bases, with 11 bases between them. The CDR3 sequence: CASSQDRGVAGNTIYF. The CDR3 DNA sequence: TGCGCCAGCAGCCAAGATCGGGGAGTCGCTGGAAACACCATATATTTT.

The chain has TRBV11-3 and TRBJ2-2; 9 bases are shared with TRBD1. Germline CDR1 and CDR2: SGHNT and YENEEA. The CDR3 is made up of 15 amino acids. After removal of 4 bases from V and 8 bases from J, the junction contained 8 bases not matched to a gene. DNA of the CDR3: TGTGCCAGCAGCTCTACGGGACAGGGAATGGGGGAGCTGTTTTTT. Residues: CASSSTGQGMGELFF.

The rearrangement joins TRBV6-5 to TRBJ1-1, with a weak D call TRBD1 (6 bases). Germline CDR1 and CDR2: MNHEY and SVGAGI. V gave up 6 bases and J gave up 2 bases, with 13 bases separating them. The CDR3 consists of 14 residues. As DNA, the CDR3 is TGTGCCAGCAGACTACAGGGTATCAACACTGAAGCTTTCTTT. Translating it yields CASRLQGINTEAFF.

The count of this clone is one. The chain couples TRBV9 to TRBJ2-1, with TRBD2 matching 12 bases. Germline CDR1 and CDR2: SGDLS and YYNGEE. With V trimmed by 3 bases and J by 0 bases, 1 base remained unmatched. The CDR3 contains 16 residues. CDR3: CASSATSGSSYNEQFF. DNA of the CDR3: TGTGCCAGCAGCGCGACTAGCGGGAGCTCCTACAATGAGCAGTTCTTC.

By sample fraction, this clone is medium-sized. The V and J genes are TRBV10-3 and TRBJ2-7; the match to TRBD1 covers 7 bases. Per the germline V gene, CDR1 is ENHRY and CDR2 is SYGVKD. There are 13 residues in the CDR3. Trimming at V came to 8 bases and at J to 3 bases, leaving 7 bases not matched to a gene. Here the CDR3 DNA reads TGTGCCATCGGAGACAGGGAACTCTACGAGCAGTACTTC. It specifies CAIGDRELYEQYF.

The chain has TRBV11-2 and TRBJ2-7; TRBD2 matches at 11 bases. In germline, CDR1 is SGHAT, CDR2 FQNNGV. CDR3 size: 15 residues. V was pared by 4 bases and J by 3 bases, with 5 bases of the junction left unmatched. The CDR3 sequence is CASSSLTSGDYEQYF. CDR3 in DNA: TGTGCCAGCAGCTCCCTGACTAGCGGGGACTACGAGCAGTACTTC.